This TCR beta chain emerged from a study of blood T cell repertoires in COVID-19. About the study: Whether acute or convalescent, the COVID-19 samples came from the United States, Italy and Spain.

This clone was recorded only once. The age range of participants was 18 to 89 years, with residence in about two dozen US areas. Membership in each cohort depended on participant-reported clinical history. As originally analysed: Estimated nucleated cell counts came from reference gene primer amplification. Clones were read by immunoSEQ multiplex PCR, and TCRdb kept only the in-frame ones, dropping some. V, J and clone size were drawn from that table, and D and trimming were deduced from the DNA. Of about 280,000 clones in the sample, 85% were seen once. The V end was cut by 3 bases, the J end by 7 bases, with 12 bases between. This CDR3 is 14 amino acids long. Germline V gives CDR1 KGHSH, CDR2 LQKENI.

The sequence was obtained from a woman aged 50 to 60 who had recovered from COVID-19. The chain uses TRBV18 and TRBJ1-4; TRBD1 might be the D (5 bases). The sample taken for sequencing was PBMCs or T cells enriched from blood (not recorded which). Here the CDR3 reads CASSPDLQGEKLFF. The CDR3 coding sequence is TGTGCCAGCTCACCGGACCTCCAGGGTGAAAAACTGTTTTTT.